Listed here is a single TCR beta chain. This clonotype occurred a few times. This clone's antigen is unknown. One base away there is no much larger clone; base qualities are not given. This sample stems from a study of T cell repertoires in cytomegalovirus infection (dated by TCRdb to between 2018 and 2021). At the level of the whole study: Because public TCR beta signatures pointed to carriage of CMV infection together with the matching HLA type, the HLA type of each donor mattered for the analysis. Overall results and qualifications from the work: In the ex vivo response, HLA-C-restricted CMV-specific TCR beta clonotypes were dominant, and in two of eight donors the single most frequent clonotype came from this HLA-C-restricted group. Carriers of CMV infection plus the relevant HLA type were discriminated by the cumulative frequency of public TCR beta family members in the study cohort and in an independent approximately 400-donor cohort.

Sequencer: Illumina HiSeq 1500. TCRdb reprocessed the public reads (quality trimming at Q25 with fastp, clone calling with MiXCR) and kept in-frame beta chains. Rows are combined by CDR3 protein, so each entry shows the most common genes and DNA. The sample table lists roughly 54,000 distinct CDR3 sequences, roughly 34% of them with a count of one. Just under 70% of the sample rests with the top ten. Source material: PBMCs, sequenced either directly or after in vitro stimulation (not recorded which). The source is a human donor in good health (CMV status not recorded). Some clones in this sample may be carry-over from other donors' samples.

The CDR3 is CASSSSLTSPEQYF. The sequenced DNA is TGTGCCAGCAGCTCTTCCCTGACTAGTCCCGAGCAGTACTTC. The chain is made from TRBV7-2 and TRBJ2-7; TRBD2 is a possible D gene, resting on 6 matching bases. CDR1 is given as SGHTA and CDR2 as FQGNSA, both from the germline V gene. From the cysteine up to the phenylalanine, the CDR3 has a length of 14 residues. Of all the DNA, just the CDR3 is kept, 42 bases in frame from base 1. The germline ends are 16 bases apart after V is trimmed by 4 bases and J by 6 bases.